Listed below are T cell receptor beta chains from one sample, sequenced in a study of kidney transplant recipient with SARS-CoV-2 infection. TCRdb re-derived calls from the reads in MiXCR, one entry per CDR3 protein. The sample has approximately 240,000 distinct CDR3 sequences, more than 25% seen once; the top ten hold around 6.8%. Material: a blood sample, obtained at baseline and on day 111 from a kidney transplant recipient. The receptors derive from a male patient in his 30s who had COVID-19 and was a kidney transplant recipient. Some T cells here may be from the graft donor. Each CDR3 is given with its conserved first and last residue. A D gene is named only where the DNA matches it firmly. Only part of the rows carry a size: once, few, many, or a class if the clone is expanded.

cdr3_aa: CAISEDTGPANTGELFF
cdr3_nt: TGTGCCATCAGTGAGGATACAGGGCCTGCGAACACCGGGGAGCTGTTTTTT
j_call: TRBJ2-2
v_call: TRBV10-3
clone_size: many
d_call: NA

cdr3_aa: CASSENSRNEQYF
cdr3_nt: TGTGCCAGCAGTGAAAATAGCCGAAACGAGCAGTACTTC
j_call: TRBJ2-7
v_call: TRBV6-1
clone_size: many
d_call: NA

cdr3_aa: CASSAYRDGLLGELFF
cdr3_nt: TGTGCCAGCAGCGCATACCGGGACGGCTTACTCGGGGAGCTGTTTTTT
j_call: TRBJ2-2
v_call: TRBV7-9
clone_size: many
d_call: NA

cdr3_aa: CASSEETGGQETQYF
cdr3_nt: TGTGCCAGCAGTGAAGAGACAGGGGGGCAGGAGACCCAGTACTTC
j_call: TRBJ2-5
v_call: TRBV6-1
clone_size: many
d_call: TRBD1

cdr3_aa: CASSYRISARKTYGYTF
cdr3_nt: TGTGCCAGCAGCTATCGGATTTCAGCTCGAAAGACCTATGGCTACACCTTC
j_call: TRBJ1-2
v_call: TRBV7-4
clone_size: many
d_call: NA

cdr3_aa: CAWVNERYRKTYGYTF
cdr3_nt: TGTGCCTGGGTAAACGAGCGTTATAGAAAGACCTATGGCTACACCTTC
j_call: TRBJ1-2
v_call: TRBV30
clone_size: many
d_call: NA

cdr3_aa: CGTSTGTSIYNEQFF
cdr3_nt: TGCGGTACAAGTACCGGGACTAGTATTTACAATGAGCAGTTCTTC
j_call: TRBJ2-1
v_call: TRBV20-1
clone_size: once
d_call: TRBD2

cdr3_aa: CASAGTSSYEQYF
cdr3_nt: TGTGCCTCCGCCGGGACGAGCTCCTACGAGCAGTACTTC
j_call: TRBJ2-7
v_call: TRBV11-3
clone_size: many
d_call: NA

cdr3_aa: CASSSSGSNEQFF
cdr3_nt: TGTGCCAGCAGCTCTAGCGGGTCCAATGAGCAGTTCTTC
j_call: TRBJ2-1
v_call: TRBV7-3
clone_size: few
d_call: TRBD2

cdr3_aa: CASSLTTTTFTDEQFF
cdr3_nt: TGTGCCAGCAGCTTAACGACAACTACCTTCACGGATGAGCAGTTCTTC
j_call: TRBJ2-1
v_call: TRBV7-6
clone_size: many
d_call: NA

cdr3_aa: CASSTDFPISIRTEAFF
cdr3_nt: TGTGCCAGCAGCACCGACTTTCCCATTTCAATTCGCACTGAAGCTTTCTTT
j_call: TRBJ1-1
v_call: TRBV3-1
clone_size: many
d_call: NA

cdr3_aa: CASSLAGTANRLQHF
cdr3_nt: TGTGCCAGCAGTTTGGCCGGGACAGCTAATCGGCTCCAGCATTTT
j_call: TRBJ1-5
v_call: TRBV27
clone_size: NA
d_call: TRBD1

cdr3_aa: CASSQPGRTYNEQFF
cdr3_nt: TGTGCCAGCAGCCAACCGGGACGGACCTACAATGAGCAGTTCTTC
j_call: TRBJ2-1
v_call: TRBV4-2
clone_size: many
d_call: NA

cdr3_aa: CASSLGAGGLTDTQYF
cdr3_nt: TGTGCCAGCAGCTTAGGAGCGGGAGGCCTCACAGATACGCAGTATTTT
j_call: TRBJ2-3
v_call: TRBV7-2
clone_size: few
d_call: TRBD2

cdr3_aa: CASSPVWPYGKTYGYTF
cdr3_nt: TGTGCCAGCAGTCCGGTATGGCCTTACGGAAAGACCTATGGCTACACCTTC
j_call: TRBJ1-2
v_call: TRBV6-1
clone_size: few
d_call: NA

cdr3_aa: CASTQGSRPNSPLHF
cdr3_nt: TGTGCCAGCACCCAAGGAAGTCGGCCGAATTCACCCCTCCACTTT
j_call: TRBJ1-6
v_call: TRBV6-5
clone_size: NA
d_call: NA

cdr3_aa: CASSPPWKGGTDTQYF
cdr3_nt: TGTGCCAGCTCACCACCGTGGAAGGGGGGCACAGATACGCAGTATTTT
j_call: TRBJ2-3
v_call: TRBV18
clone_size: many
d_call: NA

cdr3_aa: CASSAFSGNTEAFF
cdr3_nt: TGTGCCAGCAGCGCATTCTCGGGAAACACTGAAGCTTTCTTT
j_call: TRBJ1-1
v_call: TRBV9
clone_size: many
d_call: NA

cdr3_aa: CASSSRRTGELFF
cdr3_nt: TGTGCCAGCAGTTCCCGGCGCACCGGGGAGCTGTTTTTT
j_call: TRBJ2-2
v_call: TRBV12-3/TRBV12-4
clone_size: many
d_call: NA

cdr3_aa: CASSYGDRASTDAQYF
cdr3_nt: TGTGCCAGCAGTTACGGGGACAGGGCTAGCACAGATGCGCAGTATTTT
j_call: TRBJ2-3
v_call: TRBV6-5
clone_size: NA
d_call: TRBD1

cdr3_aa: CATRPTSGTGELFF
cdr3_nt: TGTGCCACCCGACCGACTAGCGGCACCGGGGAGCTGTTTTTT
j_call: TRBJ2-2
v_call: TRBV6-5
clone_size: many
d_call: TRBD2

cdr3_aa: CASSYSAIYNEQFF
cdr3_nt: TGTGCCAGCAGCTATAGCGCGATCTACAATGAGCAGTTCTTC
j_call: TRBJ2-1
v_call: TRBV9
clone_size: many
d_call: NA

cdr3_aa: CASSRTGWGYTF
cdr3_nt: TGTGCCAGCAGCCGGACAGGATGGGGCTACACCTTC
j_call: TRBJ1-2
v_call: TRBV7-9
clone_size: many
d_call: TRBD1

cdr3_aa: CSARLGQGGYTF
cdr3_nt: TGCAGTGCTAGATTAGGGCAGGGTGGCTACACCTTC
j_call: TRBJ1-2
v_call: TRBV20-1
clone_size: many
d_call: NA

cdr3_aa: CASRTGLNEQFF
cdr3_nt: TGTGCCAGCAGAACGGGCCTGAATGAGCAGTTCTTC
j_call: TRBJ2-1
v_call: TRBV6-6
clone_size: many
d_call: NA

cdr3_aa: CASSVGAPYGKTYGHTF
cdr3_nt: TGTGCCAGCAGTGTTGGTGCGCCTTACGGAAAGACCTATGGCCACACCTTC
j_call: TRBJ1-2
v_call: TRBV6-9
clone_size: NA
d_call: NA

cdr3_aa: CASSFDGELGKTYGYTF
cdr3_nt: TGTGCCAGCAGTTTTGACGGAGAACTGGGAAAGACCTATGGCTACACCTTC
j_call: TRBJ1-2
v_call: TRBV25-1
clone_size: many
d_call: NA

cdr3_aa: CATSADQRCGKTYGYTF
cdr3_nt: TGTGCCACCAGCGCTGACCAAAGGTGTGGAAAGACCTATGGCTACACCTTC
j_call: TRBJ1-2
v_call: TRBV15
clone_size: many
d_call: NA

cdr3_aa: CASSEAGTAPRDGYTF
cdr3_nt: TGTGCCAGCAGTGAAGCCGGGACGGCCCCTCGCGATGGCTACACCTTC
j_call: TRBJ1-2
v_call: TRBV6-1
clone_size: many
d_call: NA

cdr3_aa: CRGGSGANVLTF
cdr3_nt: TGCAGGGGGGGCTCTGGGGCCAACGTCCTGACTTTC
j_call: TRBJ2-6
v_call: TRBV20-1
clone_size: many
d_call: NA

cdr3_aa: CASSGDFQWEGRQPQHF
cdr3_nt: TGTGCCAGCAGTGGCGACTTTCAATGGGAGGGCCGTCAGCCCCAGCATTTT
j_call: TRBJ1-5
v_call: TRBV28
clone_size: large
d_call: NA

cdr3_aa: CASSLATGQGDGYTF
cdr3_nt: TGTGCCAGCAGCTTGGCAACGGGTCAGGGTGATGGCTACACCTTC
j_call: TRBJ1-2
v_call: TRBV5-5
clone_size: many
d_call: NA

cdr3_aa: CASSLGAEYGYTF
cdr3_nt: TGTGCCAGCAGCTTGGGGGCAGAGTATGGCTACACCTTC
j_call: TRBJ1-2
v_call: TRBV5-4
clone_size: many
d_call: NA

cdr3_aa: CASSWGDTLRKTYGYTF
cdr3_nt: TGTGCCAGCAGCTGGGGGGACACCCTTCGAAAGACCTATGGCTACACCTTC
j_call: TRBJ1-2
v_call: TRBV3-1
clone_size: many
d_call: NA

cdr3_aa: CAIPGQGFFPRAGQYF
cdr3_nt: TGCGCCATCCCGGGACAGGGTTTTTTCCCCCGCGCGGGGCAGTACTTC
j_call: TRBJ2-7
v_call: TRBV10-1
clone_size: many
d_call: TRBD1

cdr3_aa: CASSLAFDSGIYEQYF
cdr3_nt: TGCGCCAGCAGCTTGGCCTTTGACAGCGGAATTTACGAGCAGTACTTC
j_call: TRBJ2-7
v_call: TRBV5-1
clone_size: many
d_call: NA

cdr3_aa: CASSLAGTGEPFF
cdr3_nt: TGTGCCAGCAGCCTCGCGGGCACCGGGGAGCCGTTTTTT
j_call: TRBJ2-2
v_call: TRBV11-2
clone_size: NA
d_call: NA

cdr3_aa: CASSITGDNSPLHF
cdr3_nt: TGTGCCAGCAGCATAACAGGGGATAATTCACCCCTCCACTTT
j_call: TRBJ1-6
v_call: TRBV7-2
clone_size: many
d_call: TRBD1

cdr3_aa: CASSPLSGANVKLIF
cdr3_nt: TGTGCCAGCTCACCACTGTCGGGTGCTAATGTAAAACTGATTTTT
j_call: TRBJ1-4
v_call: TRBV18
clone_size: NA
d_call: NA

cdr3_aa: CASSPELNTEAFF
cdr3_nt: TGTGCCAGCTCACCGGAACTGAACACTGAAGCTTTCTTT
j_call: TRBJ1-1
v_call: TRBV18
clone_size: many
d_call: NA

cdr3_aa: CAGSYRSRGGPYNEQSF
cdr3_nt: TGTGCCGGCAGTTATCGATCGCGGGGGGGCCCCTACAATGAGCAGTCCTTC
j_call: TRBJ2-3
v_call: TRBV6-2/TRBV6-3
clone_size: NA
d_call: TRBD2

cdr3_aa: CAGSEREGTTDTQYF
cdr3_nt: TGTGCCGGCAGTGAGAGAGAGGGCACCACAGATACGCAGTATTTC
j_call: TRBJ2-3
v_call: TRBV2
clone_size: NA
d_call: NA

cdr3_aa: CASSLIPNTGELFF
cdr3_nt: TGTGCCAGCAGCCTTATCCCGAACACCGGGGAGCTGTTTTTT
j_call: TRBJ2-2
v_call: TRBV7-3
clone_size: many
d_call: NA

cdr3_aa: CASSQEGPASGHSGTDTQYF
cdr3_nt: TGCGCCAGCAGCCAAGAGGGGCCGGCTAGCGGGCATTCTGGCACAGATACGCAGTATTTT
j_call: TRBJ2-3
v_call: TRBV4-1
clone_size: few
d_call: TRBD2

cdr3_aa: CASCRSVPGKTYGYTF
cdr3_nt: TGTGCCAGCTGTAGAAGCGTACCAGGAAAGACCTATGGCTACACCTTC
j_call: TRBJ1-2
v_call: TRBV5-4
clone_size: few
d_call: NA

cdr3_aa: CGSGNIDSRKTYGYTF
cdr3_nt: TGTGGCAGTGGGAACATTGATAGCCGAAAGACCTATGGCTACACCTTC
j_call: TRBJ1-2
v_call: TRBV8-2
clone_size: many
d_call: NA

cdr3_aa: CASSNRNSARKTYGYTF
cdr3_nt: TGTGCCAGCAGCAATAGGAATTCAGCTCGAAAGACCTATGGCTACACCTTC
j_call: TRBJ1-2
v_call: TRBV7-4
clone_size: many
d_call: NA

cdr3_aa: CASSARGCIGKTYGYTF
cdr3_nt: TGTGCCAGCAGTGCCCGGGGCTGCATCGGAAAGACCTATGGCTACACCTTC
j_call: TRBJ1-2
v_call: TRBV6-2/TRBV6-3
clone_size: NA
d_call: NA

cdr3_aa: CASSLSGGLNIQYF
cdr3_nt: TGTGCCAGCAGTTTATCAGGGGGCTTAAACATTCAGTACTTC
j_call: TRBJ2-4
v_call: TRBV27
clone_size: few
d_call: TRBD1

cdr3_aa: CASSQMGADTQYF
cdr3_nt: TGTGCCAGCAGCCAAATGGGGGCAGATACGCAGTATTTT
j_call: TRBJ2-3
v_call: TRBV5-8
clone_size: few
d_call: NA

cdr3_aa: CASSLGRSNQPQHF
cdr3_nt: TGTGCTAGCAGCTTAGGTAGGAGCAATCAGCCCCAGCATTTT
j_call: TRBJ1-5
v_call: TRBV7-7
clone_size: many
d_call: NA

cdr3_aa: CASSYDRGYYEQYF
cdr3_nt: TGTGCCAGCAGTTACGATCGAGGGTACTACGAGCAGTACTTC
j_call: TRBJ2-7
v_call: TRBV6-5
clone_size: many
d_call: NA

cdr3_aa: CASRRTSGSYNEQFF
cdr3_nt: TGTGCCAGCAGGCGGACTAGCGGGAGTTACAATGAGCAGTTCTTC
j_call: TRBJ2-1
v_call: TRBV28
clone_size: few
d_call: TRBD2

cdr3_aa: CASSPASAGGFNEQFF
cdr3_nt: TGTGCCAGCAGCCCGGCATCGGCGGGAGGGTTCAATGAGCAGTTCTTC
j_call: TRBJ2-1
v_call: TRBV28
clone_size: few
d_call: TRBD2

cdr3_aa: CASSHLIELGKTYGYTF
cdr3_nt: TGTGCCAGCAGTCATCTGATAGAACTGGGAAAGACCTATGGCTACACCTTC
j_call: TRBJ1-2
v_call: TRBV25-1
clone_size: NA
d_call: NA

cdr3_aa: CASSPPRGAFSGELFF
cdr3_nt: TGTGCCAGCTCACCACCGAGGGGGGCCTTCTCCGGGGAGCTGTTTTTT
j_call: TRBJ2-2
v_call: TRBV18
clone_size: many
d_call: NA

cdr3_aa: CAGPGRTPDTQYF
cdr3_nt: TGTGCCGGCCCCGGACGCACCCCAGATACGCAGTATTTT
j_call: TRBJ2-3
v_call: TRBV2
clone_size: NA
d_call: NA